In this sample, the clone carrying this TCR beta chain turned up a few times. The antigen is unknown. This may be a read error: a much more frequent sequence differs by one nucleotide. The data derive from a study of blood T cells in healthy people across ages. Study-wide findings and caveats: Higher diversity, along with more naive CD4+ cells, distinguished long-lived donors from aged donors. Per-million-T-cell TCR beta diversity fell roughly linearly with age. Any changes in expanded clonotypes were possibly confounded, as donor CMV status remained unknown.

Sample-barcoded 5' priming and a J-beta primer mix drove a second PCR of roughly 7 to 11 cycles. The authors tagged each cDNA molecule using a template-switch adaptor with 12 random nucleotides. TCRdb analysed the 5' RACE reads with MiXCR anew, one entry per CDR3 protein. The sample lists roughly 640,000 distinct CDR3 sequences, about 30% occurring once. Trimming stripped 7 bases from V and 12 bases from J, with 7 bases between. From germline, CDR1 is MNHEY and CDR2 SMNVEV (reference sequence). There are 8 residues in the CDR3. This sequence originates from a woman at least 80 years old in good health. Sequencing was carried out using blood. This chain connects TRBV27 to TRBJ2-7; D is uncertain. This CDR3 is CASMIRYF. The CDR3 nucleotides read TGTGCCAGCATGATCCGGTACTTC.